This T cell receptor (beta chain) was identified during a study of blood T cell repertoires in COVID-19. Overall study context: The United States, Italy and Spain supplied acute and convalescent COVID-19 samples. Sources were T cells, B-cell-depleted T cells, or PBMCs; the material itself was cDNA or gDNA.

Original processing methods: Amplifying reference gene primers gave estimates of nucleated cell counts. Sequencing was performed with immunoSEQ multiplex PCR; in TCRdb, only in-frame clones are kept and a portion is missing. The V and J calls and clone size are taken from that table; D and trimming were inferred from the DNA. Of around 210,000 clones in the sample, about 85% are singletons; the top ten hold roughly 0.91%. One Seattle source followed patients from active infection through their disease course. The V gene end was trimmed by 5 bases and the J gene end by 4 bases; junction bases not matched to a gene: 5. Germline lookup yields CDR1 SGHVS and CDR2 FQNEAQ. The CDR3 extends over 14 amino acids.

The chain combines TRBV7-8 with TRBJ1-1; 9 bases fit TRBD1. Sequenced sample: peripheral blood. The TCR sequence derives from a man aged 55 to 70 with COVID-19, enrolled during active disease. CDR3 residues: CASSPDRGTTEAFF. The CDR3 DNA reads TGTGCCAGCAGCCCCGACAGGGGGACCACTGAAGCTTTCTTT.